This TCR beta chain originates from a study of vaccination and CD4 T cells after COVID-19. This clonotype came up once. No antigen is known for it. Between the trimmed V and J ends, which lost 5 bases and 3 bases, there was a span of 19 bases. Looked up from germline, CDR1 is DFQATT and CDR2 is SNEGSKA (reference sequence). The length of the CDR3 is 15 residues. An Oncomine TCR Beta short-read assay was used to sequence the DNA from cultured CD4+ T cells. Extraction of genomic DNA was performed on cultured CD4+ T cells. TCRdb passed the PCR reads through MiXCR, listing each CDR3 protein once. The data contain roughly 12,000 distinct CDR3 sequences, roughly three fifths of them singletons. The sample's treatment: approximately nine-day PBMC culture with coronavirus spike peptide pools or control peptides (ViraFEST assay).

The source material was CD4+ T cells from blood, cultured in vitro. The sequence derives from a human donor who had recovered from COVID-19. The genes are TRBV20-1 and TRBJ2-5, with D maybe TRBD1 (5 bases). In DNA, the CDR3 is TGCAGTGCTTGTTTCAGTCAGACAGATGAAGAGACCCAGTACTTC. Translating it yields CSACFSQTDEETQYF.